Shown below are 23 T cell receptor beta chains from a single sample sequenced in a study of cytomegalovirus exposure and HLA in healthy donors. The PCR contained 60 Vbeta and 13 Jbeta primers. Here immunoSEQ multiplex PCR was the method, and the copy in TCRdb shows in-frame clones only, minus some. The sample carries 120,000 to 150,000 clones, over 8% recorded once. Sequencing was carried out using PBMCs. The source of these receptors is a male donor in good health and CMV-seronegative.

The chain employs TRBV6-5 and TRBJ1-1; D possibly corresponds to TRBD1 (5 bases). The CDR3 contains 15 residues. Germline V gene sequence: CDR1 MNHEY, CDR2 SVGAGI. Trimming took 2 bases from V and 1 from J, leaving 11 bases between them. The CDR3 region has the DNA TGTGCCAGCAGTTACGTCAGGACAAGGAACACTGAAGCTTTCTTT. Protein: CASSYVRTRNTEAFF.

This clone was detected a few times. This chain links TRBV6-1 with TRBJ1-5; 8 nucleotides match TRBD1. Looked up from germline, CDR1 is MNHNS and CDR2 is SASEGT. This CDR3 is 15 amino acids long. V was clipped by 3 bases and J by 4 bases; unmatched bases: 5. CDR3: CASSDGQGHNQPQHF. In DNA, the CDR3 is TGTGCCAGCAGTGACGGACAGGGACATAATCAGCCCCAGCATTTT.

The V and J genes are TRBV5-8 and TRBJ2-2, with D possibly TRBD2 on 6 matching bases. There are 15 residues in the CDR3. Germline V CDR1 and CDR2: SGHTS, YDEGEE. V was cut by 6 bases and J by 6 bases, with 18 bases left in between. In nucleotides, the CDR3 is TGTGCCAGCACCTTTGGTCCCGGAGGGGCCGGGGAGCTGTTTTTT. Translation gives CASTFGPGGAGELFF.

This clone was seen a handful of times. J is TRBJ2-1 and V is TRBV5-1; D might be TRBD2 (7 bases). The germline V and J ends were trimmed by 4 bases and 2 bases, with 13 bases remaining between them. The CDR3 spans 15 residues. CDR1 is SGHRS and CDR2 is YFSETQ in the germline V gene. Written as DNA, the CDR3 is TGCGCCAGCAGCAGGCCGGGGGGCCCCTACAATGAGCAGTTCTTC. Protein sequence: CASSRPGGPYNEQFF. Full variable domain (missing parts from reference TRBV5-1 and TRBJ2-1): KAGVTQTPRYLIKTRGQQVTLSCSPISGHRSVSWYQQTPGQGLQFLFEYFSETQRNKGNFPGRFSGRQFSNSRSEMNVSTLELGDSALYLCASSRPGGPYNEQFFGPGTRLTVL.

J is TRBJ1-4 and V is TRBV9; possibly TRBD1 for D (6 bases). V was cut by 0 bases and J by 4 bases, with 7 bases left in between. Per the germline V gene, CDR1 is SGDLS and CDR2 is YYNGEE. The CDR3 runs 14 residues. This chain's CDR3 is CASSVGTVNEKLFF. CDR3 coding DNA: TGTGCCAGCAGCGTAGGGACAGTTAATGAAAAACTGTTTTTT.

The V and J genes are TRBV19 and TRBJ1-1, with D possibly TRBD1 on 5 matching bases. V was pared by 7 bases and J by 7 bases, with 16 bases between. The CDR3 contains 13 residues. CDR1 is LNHDA and CDR2 is SQIVND in the germline V gene (reference sequence). This CDR3 is CASTLRGDSEAFF. In nucleotides, the CDR3 is TGTGCCAGTACCCTGCGTGGAGACAGTGAAGCTTTCTTT.

This clone was detected many times. The V and J genes are TRBV30 and TRBJ1-2, with a weak D call TRBD1 (6 bases). Germline V lookup: CDR1 GTSNPN, CDR2 SVGIG (reference sequence). V was cut by 1 base and J by 5 bases, with 11 bases left in between. The CDR3 sequence is 13 residues long. The CDR3 DNA reads as TGTGCCTGGAGTGGGATGCAGGGGTATGGCTACACCTTC. Encoded protein: CAWSGMQGYGYTF.

V usage is TRBV29-1 and J usage is TRBJ1-1; the match to TRBD1 covers 8 bases. Germline CDR1 SQVTM, CDR2 ANQGSEA. V lost 4 bases, J lost 0 bases, and 7 bases stayed unmatched. This CDR3 has 15 amino acids. CDR3 in amino acids: CSVVLRDRLNTEAFF. For the CDR3, the DNA is TGCAGCGTTGTACTCCGGGACAGGTTGAACACTGAAGCTTTCTTT.

This clone was counted between two and nine times. V gene TRBV28 combines with J gene TRBJ2-3, with 8 positions matching TRBD1. Germline CDR1 MDHEN, CDR2 SYDVKM. J gave up 2 bases and V 8 bases, and 6 bases lay outside the gene matches. The CDR3 covers 14 residues. This CDR3 is CASSGQETTDTQYF. Here the CDR3 DNA reads TGTGCCAGCTCGGGACAGGAGACCACAGATACGCAGTATTTT.

The V and J genes are TRBV19 and TRBJ1-6; D may be TRBD1 (6 bases). The germline CDR1 and CDR2 sequences are LNHDA and SQIVND (reference sequence). The CDR3 runs 14 residues. Trimming removed 8 bases from V and 10 bases from J, with 18 bases in between. The DNA for the CDR3 is TGTGCCAGTCCCGCCGCGGGGGGCAGGTCACCCCTCCACTTT. This translates into CASPAAGGRSPLHF.

This clone was seen a few times. The chain has TRBV5-8 and TRBJ2-1, with 10 positions matching TRBD2. The junction had 7 bases not matched to a gene; V was cut back by 4 bases and J by 3 bases. Germline V CDR1 and CDR2: SGHTS, YDEGEE. CDR3 size: 16 residues. The CDR3 spells CASSIAGGGIYNEQFF. In DNA, the CDR3 is TGTGCCAGCAGCATAGCGGGGGGAGGCATCTACAATGAGCAGTTCTTC.

The J gene is TRBJ1-4, the V gene TRBV6-1; D possibly corresponds to TRBD1 (5 bases). CDR3 size: 14 residues. The ends were cut back, 7 bases at V and 8 bases at J, with 17 bases in the middle. The germline CDR1 and CDR2 sequences are MNHNS and SASEGT. CDR3 sequence: CASNLRGLEEKLFF. The DNA for the CDR3 is TGTGCCAGCAATCTACGGGGGTTGGAGGAAAAACTGTTTTTT.

This clone was found a few times. This chain connects TRBV19 to TRBJ2-5, with TRBD1 matching 7 bases. CDR1 and CDR2 from the germline V gene are LNHDA and SQIVND (reference sequence). The CDR3 contains 13 residues. With V trimmed by 5 bases and J by 3 bases, 3 bases remained unmatched. CDR3 coding DNA: TGTGCCAGTAGTCTCGACAGGGAAGAGACCCAGTACTTC. It translates to CASSLDREETQYF.

This clone was observed a handful of times. CDR3 nucleotide sequence: TGTGCCAGCGCCCGGGCCGGGCTTGCAGGGTATACGCAGTATTTT. It translates to CASARAGLAGYTQYF. This chain links TRBV7-2 with TRBJ2-3, with D perhaps TRBD1 (5 bases). The V gene lost 8 bases and the J gene lost 7 bases, with 22 bases spanning the gap. In germline, CDR1 is SGHTA, CDR2 FQGNSA. The CDR3 is made up of 15 amino acids.

This clone was counted a few times. V and J are TRBV28 and TRBJ2-1, with 13 positions matching TRBD2. This CDR3 is built from 18 residues. Germline CDR1 reads MDHEN; CDR2 reads SYDVKM. Trimming cost V 6 bases and J 4 bases; bases outside gene matches: 12. CDR3 in amino acids: CASSPGTSGAHRYNEQFF. CDR3 sequence (DNA): TGTGCCAGCAGCCCCGGGACTAGCGGGGCCCACAGATACAATGAGCAGTTCTTC.

This clone was recorded a few times. J is TRBJ2-5 and V is TRBV28, with TRBD2 matching 7 bases. Germline lookup yields CDR1 MDHEN and CDR2 SYDVKM. The CDR3 spans 14 residues. V trimming: 5 bases; J trimming: 1 base; junction bases outside the gene matches: 4. CDR3 in DNA: TGTGCCAGCAGTGGGGAGCGGGGCCAAGAGACCCAGTACTTC. This encodes CASSGERGQETQYF.

This sequence joins TRBV15 and TRBJ1-3; 8 bases fit TRBD1. This CDR3 has 15 amino acids. Trimming at V came to 1 base and at J to 1 base, leaving 0 bases not matched to a gene. Germline-derived CDR1 and CDR2 are LNHNV and YYDKDF (reference sequence). The CDR3, as DNA: TGTGCCACCAGCAGAGGGACAGGGTCTGGAAACACCATATATTTT. This codes for CATSRGTGSGNTIYF.

The V call is TRBV7-9, the J call TRBJ1-4; D call uncertain. The germline V gene encodes CDR1 SEHNR and CDR2 FQNEAQ (reference sequence). The CDR3 is 14 amino acids. V lost 5 bases and J 7 bases, leaving 14 bases between the germline ends. In DNA form, the CDR3 reads TGTGCCAGCAGCCCAGAGGGTCGGTTTGAAAAACTGTTTTTT. Amino acids: CASSPEGRFEKLFF.

This clone was seen a few times. The V gene is TRBV28, the J gene TRBJ1-1; 7 bases are shared with TRBD1. The germline V gene has CDR1 MDHEN and CDR2 SYDVKM. CDR3 length: 14 residues. The junction had 11 bases not matched to a gene; V was cut back by 2 bases and J by 11 bases. CDR3 sequence: CASSLPPPGGHAFF. DNA of the CDR3: TGTGCCAGCAGTTTACCCCCGCCAGGGGGTCACGCTTTCTTT.

V usage is TRBV28 and J usage is TRBJ2-7; D is possibly TRBD1 (6 bases). Germline V gene sequence: CDR1 MDHEN, CDR2 SYDVKM. V lost 4 bases, J lost 2 bases, and 9 bases lay in between. CDR3 length: 13 amino acids. DNA for the CDR3: TGTGCCAGCAGTTCGGACAGCCCCTACGAGCAGTACTTC. Translation gives CASSSDSPYEQYF.

This clone was seen a handful of times. The J gene is TRBJ2-7, the V gene TRBV2; the D gene is possibly TRBD2 (7 bases). The CDR3 spans 11 residues. With 10 bases removed from V and 4 bases from J, the gap between germline ends came to 11 bases. Germline lookup yields CDR1 SNHLY and CDR2 FYNNEI. The CDR3 sequence: CAIGGGYEQYF. The CDR3 DNA sequence: TGTGCCATAGGGGGAGGGTACGAGCAGTACTTC.

This clone appeared a few times. The gene calls are TRBV27 and TRBJ2-7, with 8 bases that match TRBD2. The CDR3 consists of 12 residues. J gave up 3 bases and V 9 bases, and 4 bases lay outside the gene matches. Germline CDR1 and CDR2: MNHEY and SMNVEV (reference sequence). CDR3 in DNA: TGTGCCAGTGCGCGGGAGGTCTACGAGCAGTACTTC. Translating gives CASAREVYEQYF.

This clone was picked up a small number of times. The chain couples TRBV11-3 to TRBJ1-1; 7 bases line up with TRBD1. Germline CDR1 and CDR2: SGHNT and YENEEA. The CDR3 is made up of 13 amino acids. Germline trimming cut 5 bases from V and 11 bases from J; bases unmatched to any gene: 11. The CDR3 loop reads CASSDGQARNAFF. CDR3 coding DNA: TGTGCCAGCAGCGACGGACAGGCTCGAAATGCTTTCTTT. Filled out from reference TRBV11-3 and TRBJ1-1, the complete variable domain reads EAGVVQSPRYKIIEKKQPVAFWCNPISGHNTLYWYLQNLGQGPELLIRYENEEAVDDSQLPKDRFSAERLKGVDSTLKIQPAELGDSAVYLCASSDGQARNAFFGQGTRLTVV.